The sequence of this T cell receptor beta chain was determined in a study of blood T cell repertoires in COVID-19. Germline V gene lookup returns CDR1 GTSNPN and CDR2 SVGIG (reference sequence). There are 14 residues in the CDR3. The ends lost 1 base at V and 7 bases at J; junction bases unmatched: 5. Some clones are missing from TCRdb's copy, which holds only in-frame ones; the method was immunoSEQ multiplex PCR. The data contain around 95,000 clones, almost 80% of them seen just once; the ten biggest clones take up roughly 29%. Sequenced sample: peripheral blood. The rearrangement joins TRBV30 to TRBJ2-2, with 8 bases identical to TRBD1. This clonotype was sampled from a man between 65 and 85 years old with active or convalescent COVID-19. In DNA form, the CDR3 reads TGTGCCTGGAGTGGGACAGGGATGATCGGGGAGCTGTTTTTT. Protein product: CAWSGTGMIGELFF.